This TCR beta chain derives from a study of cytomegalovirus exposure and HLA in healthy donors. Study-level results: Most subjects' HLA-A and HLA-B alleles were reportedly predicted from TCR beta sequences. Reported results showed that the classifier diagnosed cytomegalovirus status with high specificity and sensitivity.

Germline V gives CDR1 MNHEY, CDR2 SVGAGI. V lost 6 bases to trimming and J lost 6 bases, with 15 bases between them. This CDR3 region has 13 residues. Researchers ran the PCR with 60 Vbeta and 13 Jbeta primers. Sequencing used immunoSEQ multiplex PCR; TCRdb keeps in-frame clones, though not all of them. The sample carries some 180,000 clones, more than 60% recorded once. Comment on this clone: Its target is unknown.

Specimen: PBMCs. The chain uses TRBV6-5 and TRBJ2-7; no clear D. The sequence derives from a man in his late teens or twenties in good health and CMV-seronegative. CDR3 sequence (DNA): TGTGCCAGCAGACTATCGATAGGCGGCGAGCAGTACTTC. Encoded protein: CASRLSIGGEQYF.